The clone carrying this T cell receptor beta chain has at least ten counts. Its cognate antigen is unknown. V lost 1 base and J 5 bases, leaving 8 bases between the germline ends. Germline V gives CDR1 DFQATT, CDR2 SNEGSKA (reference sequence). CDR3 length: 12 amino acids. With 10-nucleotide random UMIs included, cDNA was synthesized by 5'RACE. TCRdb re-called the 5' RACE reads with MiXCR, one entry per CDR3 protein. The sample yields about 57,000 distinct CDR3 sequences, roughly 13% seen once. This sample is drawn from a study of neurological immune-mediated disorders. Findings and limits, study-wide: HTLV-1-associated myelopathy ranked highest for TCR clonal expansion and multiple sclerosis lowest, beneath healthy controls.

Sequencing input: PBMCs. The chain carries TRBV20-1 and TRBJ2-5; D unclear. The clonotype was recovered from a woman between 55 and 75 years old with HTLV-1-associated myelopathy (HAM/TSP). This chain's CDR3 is CSARGGMETQYF. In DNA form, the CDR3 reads TGCAGTGCTAGAGGAGGAATGGAGACCCAGTACTTC.